This T cell receptor (beta chain) was profiled in a study of cytomegalovirus exposure and HLA in healthy donors. As for the study in general: Previous work identified around 120 million unique TCR beta sequences from around 200 million T cells. Findings and limits, study-wide: Later, TCR association rates were found to vary by HLA locus, highest for DRB1 and lowest for HLA-C.

Primers included in the PCR were 60 Vbeta and 13 Jbeta primers. The repertoire was sequenced with immunoSEQ multiplex PCR; TCRdb's copy has only in-frame clones and lacks some. The sample has under 200,000 clones; 65% to 85% are singletons. Turning to this clone: The antigen is undetermined.

The V segment lost 1 base and the J segment 5 bases; nucleotides outside the gene matches: 7. This CDR3 region has 15 residues. CDR1 SQVTM and CDR2 ANQGSEA come from the germline V gene. This receptor was taken from a man in his fifties or sixties in good health and CMV-seronegative. The sequenced sample consisted of PBMCs. The V gene is TRBV29-1, the J gene TRBJ2-5; TRBD1 agrees at 10 bases. The CDR3 DNA reads as TGCAGCGTTGAAGTCCGGGACAGGGGTTCGGAGACCCAGTACTTC. Amino acids: CSVEVRDRGSETQYF.